This note documents a single T cell receptor beta chain sequence. Its antigen remains unknown. The sample is drawn from a study of T cell repertoires in cytomegalovirus infection. Using its own MiXCR run on the reads, TCRdb lists one record per CDR3 protein. Of some 920,000 distinct CDR3 sequences in the sample, roughly 31% were seen once. This CDR3 has 15 amino acids. V was pared by 10 bases and J by 4 bases, with 11 bases of the junction left unmatched. This receptor was identified in a human donor in good health (CMV status not recorded). Some clones in this sample may be carry-over from other donors' samples. The sample was cultured CD8+ T cells from PBMCs, taken from culture after CMV antigen stimulation. V is TRBV12-3 or TRBV12-4 and J is TRBJ2-1, with 9 bases lining up with TRBD2. The CDR3 region is CANRTRGGQYNEQFF. The CDR3 DNA reads as TGTGCCAACAGAACGCGGGGGGGCCAATACAATGAGCAGTTCTTC.